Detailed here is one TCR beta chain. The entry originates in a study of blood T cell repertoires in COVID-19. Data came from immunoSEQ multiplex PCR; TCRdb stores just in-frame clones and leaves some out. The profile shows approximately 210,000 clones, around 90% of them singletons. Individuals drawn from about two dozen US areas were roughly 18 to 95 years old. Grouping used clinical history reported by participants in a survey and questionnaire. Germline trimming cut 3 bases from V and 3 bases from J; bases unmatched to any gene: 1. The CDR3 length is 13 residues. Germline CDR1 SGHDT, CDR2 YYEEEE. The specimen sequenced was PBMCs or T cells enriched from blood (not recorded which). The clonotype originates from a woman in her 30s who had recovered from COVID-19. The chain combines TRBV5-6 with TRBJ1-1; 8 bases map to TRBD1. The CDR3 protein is CASSWTGHTEAFF. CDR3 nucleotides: TGTGCCAGCAGCTGGACAGGGCACACTGAAGCTTTCTTT.